This T cell receptor beta chain is drawn from a study of blood T cell repertoires in COVID-19. Across the study: Some COVID-19 samples were acute and others convalescent; all came from the United States, Italy and Spain. Sample material is recorded as cDNA or gDNA derived from T cells, B-cell-depleted T cells, or PBMCs.

V lost 2 bases and J lost 0, with 7 bases in between. The CDR3 totals 14 residues. In germline, CDR1 is SNHLY, CDR2 FYNNEI. In the authors' workflow: Amplification with reference gene primers provided the estimates of nucleated cell counts. The assay was immunoSEQ multiplex PCR, and TCRdb's table has in-frame clones only and misses some. The V and J calls and the clone size are those of that table, but D and trimming were determined from the DNA. The repertoire has 150,000 to 200,000 clones, around four fifths of them found once; the top ten carry approximately 3%. This TCR came from a woman at least 80 years old with active or convalescent COVID-19. V is TRBV2 and J is TRBJ1-2, with D uncertain. The sample was peripheral blood. The CDR3, as DNA: TGTGCCAGCAGTGAAATTACAGCTAACTATGGCTACACCTTC. It encodes CASSEITANYGYTF. Using reference TRBV2 and TRBJ1-2 for the parts outside the CDR3, the full variable domain is EPEVTQTPSHQVTQMGQEVILRCVPISNHLYFYWYRQILGQKVEFLVSFYNNEISEKSEIFDDQFSVERPDGSNFTLKIRSTKLEDSAMYFCASSEITANYGYTFGSGTRLTVV.